This is a list of T cell receptor beta chains from one sample in a study of control samples from healthy donors and cancer patients. Only in-frame clones appear in the TCRdb table, and some are missing; sequencing was by immunoSEQ multiplex PCR. The profile covers 70,000 or so clones, with approximately 80% appearing a single time and 28% taken by the ten largest. The sample was blood. These receptors all come from a man aged 50 to 60 in good health. CDR3s include the opening cysteine and the closing phenylalanine or tryptophan. The D gene is left open where the match is weak. Expanded clones are given a class, and other clones once, few, many or no size at all.

clone size	J gene	V gene	D gene	CDR3 protein	CDR3 DNA
once	TRBJ1-2	TRBV7-3	-	CASSPHPRGLGYTF	TGTGCCAGCAGCCCCCACCCCAGGGGTCTAGGCTACACCTTC
-	TRBJ2-5	TRBV6-2/TRBV6-3	-	CASSFPTGRETQYF	TGTGCCAGCAGTTTCCCAACAGGGAGGGAGACCCAGTACTTC
-	TRBJ2-7	TRBV14	-	CASSQLAEGSYEQYF	TGTGCCAGCAGCCAACTGGCCGAAGGAAGTTACGAGCAGTACTTC
-	TRBJ2-1	TRBV7-9	TRBD1	CASSGRDRSHEQFF	TGTGCCAGCAGCGGCCGGGACAGAAGTCATGAGCAGTTCTTC
-	TRBJ2-2	TRBV7-3	-	CASSLKRGTGELFF	TGTGCCAGCAGCTTAAAAAGGGGCACCGGGGAGCTGTTTTTT
-	TRBJ2-7	TRBV29-1	-	CSVAGTHYEQYF	TGCAGCGTTGCCGGGACACACTACGAGCAGTACTTC
-	TRBJ2-6	TRBV7-2	-	CASSHGTAGANVLTF	TGTGCCAGCAGCCACGGGACGGCTGGGGCCAACGTCCTGACTTTC
-	TRBJ2-5	TRBV28	-	CASSPLSGTETQYF	TGTGCCAGCAGTCCCTTATCGGGTACGGAGACCCAGTACTTC
-	TRBJ1-6	TRBV7-2	-	CASSLLRPGNSPLHF	TGTGCCAGCAGCTTACTCCGCCCCGGCAATTCACCCCTCCACTTT
-	TRBJ1-1	TRBV6-2/TRBV6-3	-	CASSFKEAFF	TGTGCCAGCAGTTTTAAAGAAGCTTTCTTT
few	TRBJ2-3	TRBV5-4	TRBD2	CASSLGLAGTLDTQYF	TGTGCCAGCAGCTTAGGACTAGCGGGGACCCTAGATACGCAGTATTTT
-	TRBJ2-5	TRBV7-5	-	CARSPQGQAPETQYF	TGTGCCAGAAGCCCCCAAGGACAGGCCCCAGAGACCCAGTACTTC
-	TRBJ1-3	TRBV9	-	CASSVRDSGNTIYF	TGTGCCAGCAGCGTCAGGGATTCAGGAAACACCATATATTTT
once	TRBJ2-5	TRBV7-9	-	CASSHEETQYF	TGTGCCAGCAGCCATGAGGAGACCCAGTACTTC
-	TRBJ2-7	TRBV19	-	CASSIGPSETYEQYF	TGTGCCAGTAGTATAGGGCCTAGCGAAACCTACGAGCAGTACTTC
-	TRBJ2-1	TRBV28	-	CASSLNLGNEQFF	TGTGCCAGCAGTTTAAATCTCGGGAATGAGCAGTTCTTC
-	TRBJ2-5	TRBV19	TRBD1	CASRDRGQETQYF	TGTGCCAGTCGGGACAGGGGTCAGGAGACCCAGTACTTC
-	TRBJ2-2	TRBV7-7	-	CASSMSGTMNTGELFF	TGTGCCAGCAGCATGTCCGGGACCATGAACACCGGGGAGCTGTTTTTT
-	TRBJ2-1	TRBV24-1	TRBD2	CATTPGGEGPNEQFF	TGTGCCACCACCCCCGGGGGGGAAGGCCCCAATGAGCAGTTCTTC
-	TRBJ1-5	TRBV28	TRBD1	CASSFDRGQFNQPQHF	TGTGCCAGCAGTTTCGACAGGGGGCAGTTCAATCAGCCCCAGCATTTT
once	TRBJ1-2	TRBV14	-	CASSQEYYGYTF	TGTGCCAGCAGCCAAGAGTACTATGGCTACACCTTC
-	TRBJ2-2	TRBV4-3	-	CASSQTTGRAGELFF	TGCGCCAGCAGCCAGACGACAGGGAGGGCCGGGGAGCTGTTTTTT
-	TRBJ2-5	TRBV7-3	-	CASSLMGAGETQYF	TGTGCCAGCAGCTTAATGGGGGCAGGCGAGACCCAGTACTTC
-	TRBJ2-7	TRBV3-1/TRBV3-2	-	CASMTGFGEQYF	TGTGCCAGCATGACAGGTTTTGGAGAGCAGTACTTC
-	TRBJ1-2	TRBV12-5	-	CASGTLRYTF	TGTGCTAGTGGTACACTACGCTACACCTTC
-	TRBJ1-1	TRBV28	TRBD1	CASSFWDREAFF	TGTGCCAGCAGTTTTTGGGACAGAGAAGCTTTCTTT
-	TRBJ1-5	TRBV30	-	CAWEHGGNQPQHF	TGTGCCTGGGAGCACGGAGGTAATCAGCCCCAGCATTTT
-	TRBJ2-1	TRBV10-3	-	CAITTTGRGEQFF	TGTGCCATCACCACAACAGGGCGCGGGGAGCAGTTCTTC
-	TRBJ2-3	TRBV5-1	-	CASSLEGTDTQYF	TGCGCCAGCAGCTTAGAGGGCACAGATACGCAGTATTTT
-	TRBJ1-5	TRBV6-1	-	CASSEPLITGTPGNQPQHF	TGTGCCAGCAGTGAACCCCTTATTACCGGGACCCCCGGGAATCAGCCCCAGCATTTT
-	TRBJ1-6	TRBV14	-	CASSQAGFSPLHF	TGTGCCAGCAGCCAAGCAGGGTTTTCACCCCTCCACTTT
-	TRBJ1-4	TRBV20-1	-	CSASIGGANEKLFF	TGCAGTGCTAGTATCGGGGGGGCTAATGAAAAACTGTTTTTT
-	TRBJ2-2	TRBV6-2/TRBV6-3	TRBD1	CASSLDRGDTGELFF	TGTGCCAGCAGTCTGGACAGGGGCGACACCGGGGAGCTGTTTTTT
-	TRBJ2-7	TRBV21-1	-	CASSTFAADSGEQYF	TGTGCCAGCAGCACATTCGCCGCGGACAGCGGCGAGCAGTACTTC
-	TRBJ1-1	TRBV6-4	-	CASRESGHLNTEAFF	TGTGCCAGCAGGGAATCGGGACACCTGAACACTGAAGCTTTCTTT
few	TRBJ1-6	TRBV4-3	TRBD1	CASSQEGQGNSPLHF	TGCGCCAGCAGCCAAGAGGGACAGGGGAATTCACCCCTCCACTTT
once	TRBJ2-2	TRBV6-4	TRBD1	CASSVTPGQGVNTGELFF	TGTGCCAGCAGTGTTACCCCGGGACAGGGGGTAAACACCGGGGAGCTGTTTTTT
-	TRBJ2-5	TRBV19	TRBD2	CASGHGTSGSSETQYF	TGTGCCAGTGGGCACGGAACTAGCGGGAGTTCGGAGACCCAGTACTTC
few	TRBJ2-2	TRBV9	-	CASSVGSTAPGELFF	TGTGCCAGCAGCGTAGGTAGTACGGCCCCCGGGGAGCTGTTTTTT
-	TRBJ1-2	TRBV6-2/TRBV6-3	-	CASSPPMVGGFYGYTF	TGTGCCAGCAGTCCCCCAATGGTAGGGGGATTCTATGGCTACACCTTC
-	TRBJ1-2	TRBV3-1/TRBV3-2	-	CASSRTSHGYTF	TGTGCCAGCAGCCGAACATCTCATGGCTACACCTTC
-	TRBJ1-6	TRBV7-7	-	CASSPSYNSPLHF	TGTGCCAGCAGCCCATCCTATAATTCACCCCTCCACTTT
once	TRBJ1-5	TRBV12-3/TRBV12-4	-	CASNPGGGQPQHF	TGTGCCAGCAATCCGGGGGGGGGTCAGCCCCAGCATTTT
few	TRBJ1-6	TRBV9	-	CASSVESSYNSPLHF	TGTGCCAGCAGCGTAGAAAGCTCCTATAATTCACCCCTCCACTTT
-	TRBJ2-1	TRBV24-1	TRBD1	CATSDRSQGDYNEQFF	TGTGCCACCAGTGATCGAAGCCAGGGGGACTACAATGAGCAGTTCTTC
-	TRBJ1-1	TRBV7-3	-	CASSLKAEAFF	TGTGCCAGCAGCTTAAAGGCTGAAGCTTTCTTT
few	TRBJ2-7	TRBV5-6	TRBD1	CASSLPVQGASYEQYF	TGTGCCAGCAGCTTGCCCGTGCAGGGGGCCTCCTACGAGCAGTACTTC
-	TRBJ1-3	TRBV7-2	-	CASSLVVGRPGNTIYF	TGTGCCAGCAGCTTAGTAGTAGGGCGTCCCGGAAACACCATATATTTT
-	TRBJ2-3	TRBV7-2	-	CASSLTGTSTDTQYF	TGTGCCAGCAGCTTAACGGGTACATCTACAGATACGCAGTATTTT
-	TRBJ2-7	TRBV21-1	-	CASNLIAGYEQYF	TGTGCCAGCAATCTCATAGCGGGCTACGAGCAGTACTTC
-	TRBJ1-1	TRBV7-2	-	CASSLGVRRPTEAFF	TGTGCCAGCAGCTTAGGGGTACGCAGGCCCACTGAAGCTTTCTTT
-	TRBJ1-5	TRBV6-2/TRBV6-3	-	CASSARDQPQHF	TGTGCCAGCAGCGCAAGGGATCAGCCCCAGCATTTT
-	TRBJ1-5	TRBV12-5	TRBD1	CASGLTVDRVMRDNQPQHF	TGTGCTAGTGGTTTGACAGTGGACAGGGTGATGCGGGACAATCAGCCCCAGCATTTT
once	TRBJ1-5	TRBV5-1	-	CASSLSPGGAGQPQHF	TGCGCCAGCAGCTTGTCCCCCGGGGGCGCGGGTCAGCCCCAGCATTTT
-	TRBJ1-1	TRBV5-4	-	CASSLVGAVNTEAFF	TGTGCCAGCAGCCTGGTAGGGGCCGTGAACACTGAAGCTTTCTTT
-	TRBJ2-7	TRBV9	TRBD1	CASSEGQGYEQYF	TGTGCCAGCAGCGAGGGACAGGGCTACGAGCAGTACTTC
-	TRBJ1-1	TRBV9	-	CASSVGAGRSTEAFF	TGTGCCAGCAGCGTAGGGGCGGGTAGGAGCACTGAAGCTTTCTTT
once	TRBJ2-2	TRBV24-1	-	CATSGLSTDTGELFF	TGTGCCACCTCCGGGTTAAGCACGGACACCGGGGAGCTGTTTTTT
-	TRBJ1-2	TRBV4-3	-	CASSQDKGWWGYGYTF	TGCGCCAGCAGCCAAGATAAAGGGTGGTGGGGCTATGGCTACACCTTC